This T cell receptor (beta chain) emerged from a study of T-cell memory formation after mild COVID-19. Whole-study findings and limits: While clones contracting from day 15 to 85 were balanced between CD4 and CD8, later expanders leaned CD4+. Clones which contracted sat mainly in CM and EM if CD4+, and in EMRA if CD8+.

This clonotype has only a few counts. Its antigen is currently unknown. The CDR3 is made up of 15 amino acids. V shed 0 bases and J shed 0 bases, with 5 bases lying between them. The V gene's germline CDR1 is MGHRA and CDR2 YSYEKL. Constant-segment primers served in 5'RACE that generated TCR alpha and TCR beta cDNA libraries bearing sample barcodes and UMIs. In TCRdb, the 5' RACE reads were re-called with MiXCR into one record per CDR3 protein. Of about 440,000 distinct CDR3 sequences listed, around 20% are singletons. The genes are TRBV4-1 and TRBJ1-4; D is uncertain. The TCR originated in an adult woman who had mild COVID-19 (a few samples of this study predate the infection). Cell type and time point are not known. Sequencing was performed on PBMCs or a T cell subset sorted from them (not recorded which). The CDR3 bases are TGCGCCAGCAGCCAAGACGGTTCAACTAATGAAAAACTGTTTTTT. Its translation: CASSQDGSTNEKLFF.